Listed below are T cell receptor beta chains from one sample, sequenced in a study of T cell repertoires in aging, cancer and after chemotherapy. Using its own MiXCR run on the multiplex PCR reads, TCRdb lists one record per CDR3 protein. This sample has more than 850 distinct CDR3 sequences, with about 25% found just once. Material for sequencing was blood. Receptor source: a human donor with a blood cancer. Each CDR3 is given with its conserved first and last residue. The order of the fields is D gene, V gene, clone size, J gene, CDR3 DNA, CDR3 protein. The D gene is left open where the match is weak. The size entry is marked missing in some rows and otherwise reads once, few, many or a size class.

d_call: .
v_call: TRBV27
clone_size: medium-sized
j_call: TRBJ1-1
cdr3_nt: TGTGCCAGCAGTTTATATCAGGTTGGGACTGAAGCTTTCTTT
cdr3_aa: CASSLYQVGTEAFF

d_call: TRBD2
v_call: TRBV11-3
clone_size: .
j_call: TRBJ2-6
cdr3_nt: TGTGCCAGCAGCTTAGTTCCTGGATGGCTAGCGGGAGTCTCCTCCGGGGCCAACGTCCTGGCTTTC
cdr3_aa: CASSLVPGWLAGVSSGANVLAF

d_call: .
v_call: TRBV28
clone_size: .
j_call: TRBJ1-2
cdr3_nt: TGTGCCAGCAGTTTAGGCCTTATTAGCTACACCTTC
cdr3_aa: CASSLGLISYTF

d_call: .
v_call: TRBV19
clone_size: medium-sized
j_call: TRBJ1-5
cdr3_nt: TGTGCCAGTAGGGCTACAGGGATCGGCAATCAGCCCCAGCATTTT
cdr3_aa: CASRATGIGNQPQHF

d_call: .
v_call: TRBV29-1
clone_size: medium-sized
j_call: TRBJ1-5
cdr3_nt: TGCAGCGTTGCGCTTCCCGGGCCGGGTCAGCCCCAGCATTTT
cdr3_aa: CSVALPGPGQPQHF

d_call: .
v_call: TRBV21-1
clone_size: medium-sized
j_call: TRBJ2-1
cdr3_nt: TGTGCCAGCAGCAAAGTAGGGGGGAGCTCCTACAATGAGCAGTTCTTC
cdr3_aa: CASSKVGGSSYNEQFF

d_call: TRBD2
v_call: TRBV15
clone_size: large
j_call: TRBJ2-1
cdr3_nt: TGTGCCACCAGCGGCGACGGGACTAGCGGGAGGGCCACCTACAATGAGCAGTTCTTC
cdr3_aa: CATSGDGTSGRATYNEQFF

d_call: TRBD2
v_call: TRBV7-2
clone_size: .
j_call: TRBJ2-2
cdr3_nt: TGTGCCAGCAGCTTAAGGGCTAGCGGGATCGCCGGGGAGCTGTTTTTT
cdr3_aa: CASSLRASGIAGELFF

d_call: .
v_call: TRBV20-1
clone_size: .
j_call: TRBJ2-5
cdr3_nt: TGCAGTGCTAGAGATTCAGGGGAGACCCAGTACTTC
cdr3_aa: CSARDSGETQYF

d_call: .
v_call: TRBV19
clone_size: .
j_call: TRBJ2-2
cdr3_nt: TGTGCCAGTAGTAGGGACCGGGCGGGAACCGGGGAGCTGTTTTTT
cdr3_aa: CASSRDRAGTGELFF

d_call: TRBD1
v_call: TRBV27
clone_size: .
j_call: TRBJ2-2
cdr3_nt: TGTGCCAGCAGCTCAGACAGGGGGCGAGTATCAGGGGAGCTGTTTTTT
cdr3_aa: CASSSDRGRVSGELFF

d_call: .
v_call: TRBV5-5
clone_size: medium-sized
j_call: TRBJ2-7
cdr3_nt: TGTGCCAGCAGCTTCTGGGGCTCCTACGAGCAGTACTTC
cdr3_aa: CASSFWGSYEQYF

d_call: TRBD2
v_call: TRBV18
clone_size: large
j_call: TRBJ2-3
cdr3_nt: TGTGCCAGCTCACCACGGACTAGCGGGAGATGGACAGATACGCAGTATTTT
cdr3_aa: CASSPRTSGRWTDTQYF

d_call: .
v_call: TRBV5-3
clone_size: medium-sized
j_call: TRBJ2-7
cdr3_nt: TGTGCCAGAAGCTCCTTCCTGACCAGCTTAGGGGCCTACGAGCAGTACTTC
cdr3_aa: CARSSFLTSLGAYEQYF

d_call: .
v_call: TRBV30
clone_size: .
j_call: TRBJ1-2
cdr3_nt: TGTGCCTGGAGTTGGGGGGGGAGCGGCTACACCTTC
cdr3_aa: CAWSWGGSGYTF

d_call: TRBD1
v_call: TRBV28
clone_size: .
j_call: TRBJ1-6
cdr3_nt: TGTGCCAGCAGCCCAGGGGGCCCTGATTCACCCCTCCACTTT
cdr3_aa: CASSPGGPDSPLHF

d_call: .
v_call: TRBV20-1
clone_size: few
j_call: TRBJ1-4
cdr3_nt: TGCAGTGCTAGAGACCCGTCGCCAACTAATGAAAAACTGTTTTTT
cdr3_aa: CSARDPSPTNEKLFF

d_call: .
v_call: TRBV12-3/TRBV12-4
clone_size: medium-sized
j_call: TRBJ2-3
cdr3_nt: TGTGCCAGCAGTTCATGGGGCGCGGTTGATACGCAGTATTTT
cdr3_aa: CASSSWGAVDTQYF